Listed below are T cell receptor beta chains from one sample, sequenced in a study of OX40 agonist ivuxolimab in advanced cancers. The table came from immunoSEQ multiplex PCR; TCRdb's copy has only in-frame clones and leaves some out. The data contain 19,000 or so clones, more than 85% of them singletons. The sequences come from CD4+ or CD8+ T cells sorted from blood, collected in a trial of the OX40 agonist ivuxolimab. Receptor source: an adult with an advanced solid tumor such as melanoma, head and neck, liver or kidney cancer. Both conserved end residues are part of each CDR3. The order of the fields is J gene, V gene, clone size, D gene, CDR3 DNA, CDR3 protein. The D gene is left open where the match is weak. Not all rows give a size; the values are once, few, many and, for expanded clones, a class.

j_gene: TRBJ2-7; v_gene: TRBV30; abundance: -; d_gene: TRBD1; CDR3nt: TGTGCCTACAGCCGAGCCTTCAGGGGGCGCGAGTCCGAGCAGTACTTC; CDR3aa: CAYSRAFRGRESEQYF
j_gene: TRBJ2-7; v_gene: TRBV9; abundance: -; d_gene: TRBD1; CDR3nt: TGTGCCAGCAGCACCGAGACAGGGCGATCCTACGAGCAGTACTTC; CDR3aa: CASSTETGRSYEQYF
j_gene: TRBJ1-2; v_gene: TRBV4-1; abundance: -; d_gene: TRBD1; CDR3nt: TGCGCCAGCAGCCAACAGAAACAGGGGTTCTATGGCTACACCTTC; CDR3aa: CASSQQKQGFYGYTF
j_gene: TRBJ2-3; v_gene: TRBV19; abundance: -; d_gene: -; CDR3nt: TGTGCCAGTAGTATTGGGACGGACAGCACAGATACGCAGTATTTT; CDR3aa: CASSIGTDSTDTQYF
j_gene: TRBJ2-2; v_gene: TRBV29-1; abundance: once; d_gene: -; CDR3nt: TGCAGCTTCGCCGACCCCGCGAACACCGGGGAGCTGTTTTTT; CDR3aa: CSFADPANTGELFF
j_gene: TRBJ2-7; v_gene: TRBV27; abundance: -; d_gene: -; CDR3nt: TGTGCCAGCAGTTTTGGGGGGACTTACGAGCAGTACTTC; CDR3aa: CASSFGGTYEQYF
j_gene: TRBJ2-1; v_gene: TRBV6-5; abundance: -; d_gene: -; CDR3nt: TGTGCCAGCAGTGGACAGTTTTACAATGAGCAGTTCTTC; CDR3aa: CASSGQFYNEQFF
j_gene: TRBJ2-2; v_gene: TRBV5-1; abundance: -; d_gene: -; CDR3nt: TGCGCCAGCAGCTTGGATGTTGGAAACACCGGGGAGCTGTTTTTT; CDR3aa: CASSLDVGNTGELFF
j_gene: TRBJ1-2; v_gene: TRBV6-5; abundance: -; d_gene: -; CDR3nt: TGTGCCAGCAGTTTTACAGCCCGGAACTATGGCTACACCTTC; CDR3aa: CASSFTARNYGYTF
j_gene: TRBJ2-3; v_gene: TRBV6-4; abundance: -; d_gene: -; CDR3nt: TGTGCCAGCAGTGACCGGGGCACAGATACGCAGTATTTT; CDR3aa: CASSDRGTDTQYF
j_gene: TRBJ2-7; v_gene: TRBV11-2; abundance: -; d_gene: -; CDR3nt: TGTGCCAGCAGCTTAACCTTAGGACAGAGACAGTACGAGCAGTACTTC; CDR3aa: CASSLTLGQRQYEQYF
j_gene: TRBJ2-5; v_gene: TRBV5-1; abundance: -; d_gene: -; CDR3nt: TGCGCCAGCAGCTTGTCCCCAGGGAGCCAAGAGACCCAGTACTTC; CDR3aa: CASSLSPGSQETQYF
j_gene: TRBJ1-5; v_gene: TRBV6-5; abundance: -; d_gene: -; CDR3nt: TGTGCCAGCAGTGCCCAGGGACAGCCCCAGCATTTT; CDR3aa: CASSAQGQPQHF
j_gene: TRBJ2-6; v_gene: TRBV6-5; abundance: few; d_gene: TRBD1; CDR3nt: TGTGCCAGCAGCAAGGGACAGGGCTTTGTCAACGTCCTGACTTTC; CDR3aa: CASSKGQGFVNVLTF
j_gene: TRBJ2-7; v_gene: TRBV5-4; abundance: -; d_gene: -; CDR3nt: TGTGCCAGCAGCGGTCAGAGCTCCTACGAGCAGTACTTC; CDR3aa: CASSGQSSYEQYF
j_gene: TRBJ2-7; v_gene: TRBV28; abundance: once; d_gene: -; CDR3nt: TGTGCCAGCAGTTTAACAGGGAACTACGAGCAGTACTTC; CDR3aa: CASSLTGNYEQYF
j_gene: TRBJ1-1; v_gene: TRBV5-1; abundance: once; d_gene: TRBD1; CDR3nt: TGCGCCAGCAGCGAAACGGGACAGGGTGAAGCTTTCTTT; CDR3aa: CASSETGQGEAFF
j_gene: TRBJ2-4; v_gene: TRBV5-4; abundance: -; d_gene: -; CDR3nt: TGTGCCAGCAGCTTGAGTGAGGGGGGGTTTGGCAAAAACATTCAGTACTTC; CDR3aa: CASSLSEGGFGKNIQYF
j_gene: TRBJ2-7; v_gene: TRBV9; abundance: -; d_gene: TRBD2; CDR3nt: TGTGCCAGCAGTCCTAGCGGGGTAAGCTCCTACGAGCAGTACTTC; CDR3aa: CASSPSGVSSYEQYF
j_gene: TRBJ2-7; v_gene: TRBV4-1; abundance: -; d_gene: TRBD2; CDR3nt: TGCGCCAGCAGCCCGGGGACTAGCGGGGGGTACGAGCAGTACTTC; CDR3aa: CASSPGTSGGYEQYF
j_gene: TRBJ2-7; v_gene: TRBV6-1; abundance: -; d_gene: -; CDR3nt: TGTGCCAGTAGAGGGATAGGGGGCTACGAGCAGTACTTC; CDR3aa: CASRGIGGYEQYF
j_gene: TRBJ1-1; v_gene: TRBV19; abundance: once; d_gene: -; CDR3nt: TGTGCCAGTAGTTATGACAGGACGAACACTGAAGCTTTCTTT; CDR3aa: CASSYDRTNTEAFF
j_gene: TRBJ1-1; v_gene: TRBV14; abundance: -; d_gene: -; CDR3nt: TGTGCCAGCAGCCAAGGAATAGGGCTGAACACTGAAGCTTTCTTT; CDR3aa: CASSQGIGLNTEAFF
j_gene: TRBJ1-1; v_gene: TRBV27; abundance: once; d_gene: -; CDR3nt: TGTGCCAGCAGTTTTGGTTCAGCCAACACTGAAGCTTTCTTT; CDR3aa: CASSFGSANTEAFF
j_gene: TRBJ2-7; v_gene: TRBV4-2; abundance: -; d_gene: -; CDR3nt: TGTGCCAGCAGCCCCTCCCCGAACGGGGGATACGAGCAGTACTTC; CDR3aa: CASSPSPNGGYEQYF
j_gene: TRBJ2-7; v_gene: TRBV21-1; abundance: -; d_gene: -; CDR3nt: TGTGCCAGCAGCAAACGTCGGAGACAGGGGACAGCCTACGAGCAGTACTTC; CDR3aa: CASSKRRRQGTAYEQYF
j_gene: TRBJ2-7; v_gene: TRBV11-2; abundance: -; d_gene: TRBD2; CDR3nt: TGTGCCAGCAGCCTAAGACTAGCGGGGGTTAGTTCGTACGAGCAGTACTTC; CDR3aa: CASSLRLAGVSSYEQYF
j_gene: TRBJ1-4; v_gene: TRBV25-1; abundance: -; d_gene: TRBD1; CDR3nt: TGTGCCAGCAGTGGATGGGACAGGGAAAGGGGGAGAGAAAAACTGTTTTTT; CDR3aa: CASSGWDRERGREKLFF
j_gene: TRBJ1-4; v_gene: TRBV5-6; abundance: few; d_gene: TRBD1; CDR3nt: TGTGCCAGCAGCTTCGGGACAGGGGACGAAAAACTGTTTTTT; CDR3aa: CASSFGTGDEKLFF
j_gene: TRBJ2-1; v_gene: TRBV7-6; abundance: -; d_gene: TRBD2; CDR3nt: TGTGCCAGCAGCTTAGGACTAGCGGAGCAGTTCTTC; CDR3aa: CASSLGLAEQFF
j_gene: TRBJ2-5; v_gene: TRBV4-1; abundance: -; d_gene: -; CDR3nt: TGCGCCAGCAGCCTCCGAACGATCGATAGACTAGATAACCTCCAAGAGACCCAGTACTTC; CDR3aa: CASSLRTIDRLDNLQETQYF
j_gene: TRBJ1-2; v_gene: TRBV2; abundance: -; d_gene: -; CDR3nt: TGTGCCAGCAGGGAAGAACTTAACTATGGCTACACCTTC; CDR3aa: CASREELNYGYTF
j_gene: TRBJ2-7; v_gene: TRBV6-6; abundance: -; d_gene: -; CDR3nt: TGTGCCAGCGAGAGGGATCCCCACGAGCAGTACTTC; CDR3aa: CASERDPHEQYF
j_gene: TRBJ2-2; v_gene: TRBV9; abundance: -; d_gene: -; CDR3nt: TGTGCCAGCAGCTTACCGGACGGGCAGGAGCTGTTTTTT; CDR3aa: CASSLPDGQELFF
j_gene: TRBJ1-1; v_gene: TRBV11-2; abundance: few; d_gene: -; CDR3nt: TGTGCCAGCAGCTTACTGGCAGGGAGTCTCACTGAAGCTTTCTTT; CDR3aa: CASSLLAGSLTEAFF
j_gene: TRBJ1-2; v_gene: TRBV29-1; abundance: -; d_gene: -; CDR3nt: TGCAGCACAACCAGGCATGACGGCTCCTATGGCTACACCTTC; CDR3aa: CSTTRHDGSYGYTF
j_gene: TRBJ1-5; v_gene: TRBV5-6; abundance: once; d_gene: TRBD1; CDR3nt: TGTGCCAGCAGCCGACAGGGAATCGTGAATCAGCCCCAGCATTTT; CDR3aa: CASSRQGIVNQPQHF
j_gene: TRBJ2-7; v_gene: TRBV9; abundance: -; d_gene: -; CDR3nt: TGTGCCAGCAGCGGTGCGGCCCAGGGAGGGCAGTACTTC; CDR3aa: CASSGAAQGGQYF
j_gene: TRBJ2-3; v_gene: TRBV2; abundance: -; d_gene: -; CDR3nt: TGTGCCAGCAGTGAAGCGCTTCGGGGGAGGCGAACAGATACGCAGTATTTT; CDR3aa: CASSEALRGRRTDTQYF
j_gene: TRBJ1-2; v_gene: TRBV7-2; abundance: once; d_gene: -; CDR3nt: TGTGCCAGCAGCTTACTGCAGTTATATGGCTACACCTTC; CDR3aa: CASSLLQLYGYTF
j_gene: TRBJ1-2; v_gene: TRBV30; abundance: -; d_gene: -; CDR3nt: TGTGCCTGGAGCGATGACAACTTAAAGCATGGCTACACCTTC; CDR3aa: CAWSDDNLKHGYTF
j_gene: TRBJ2-1; v_gene: TRBV2; abundance: few; d_gene: TRBD2; CDR3nt: TGTGCCAGAACAGGGGAAGCGGGGGGCAATGAGCAGTTCTTC; CDR3aa: CARTGEAGGNEQFF
j_gene: TRBJ2-3; v_gene: TRBV27; abundance: -; d_gene: TRBD2; CDR3nt: TGTGCCAGCAGTTGGGGGGGGGAAGACATAGATACGCAGTATTTT; CDR3aa: CASSWGGEDIDTQYF
j_gene: TRBJ2-7; v_gene: TRBV10-2; abundance: -; d_gene: -; CDR3nt: TGCGCCAGCAGTGAGTCCTTTTACGAGCAGTACTTC; CDR3aa: CASSESFYEQYF
j_gene: TRBJ2-1; v_gene: TRBV4-2; abundance: -; d_gene: -; CDR3nt: TGTGCCAGCAGCCCCAGGGGAGGGCAAAATGAGCAGTTCTTC; CDR3aa: CASSPRGGQNEQFF
j_gene: TRBJ1-2; v_gene: TRBV19; abundance: -; d_gene: -; CDR3nt: TGTGCCAGTACCCTCGGGGGGGCAGACTATGGCTACACCTTC; CDR3aa: CASTLGGADYGYTF
j_gene: TRBJ2-5; v_gene: TRBV4-1; abundance: -; d_gene: TRBD1; CDR3nt: TGCGCCAGCAGCCAAGGGACCCACCGGGACAGGGAGGGGGAGACCCAGTACTTC; CDR3aa: CASSQGTHRDREGETQYF
j_gene: TRBJ2-3; v_gene: TRBV10-1; abundance: -; d_gene: -; CDR3nt: TGCGCCAGCAGTACCCTTGGGGGGTTGAGCACAGATACGCAGTATTTT; CDR3aa: CASSTLGGLSTDTQYF
j_gene: TRBJ2-2; v_gene: TRBV27; abundance: -; d_gene: TRBD2; CDR3nt: TGTGCCAGCAGCTATGGACTAGCGGGGGGCCGCGGTACCGGGGAGCTGTTTTTT; CDR3aa: CASSYGLAGGRGTGELFF
j_gene: TRBJ2-5; v_gene: TRBV5-4; abundance: -; d_gene: -; CDR3nt: TGTGCCAGCAGCTTCGCTCGGGTAGGGGAAGAGACCCAGTACTTC; CDR3aa: CASSFARVGEETQYF
j_gene: TRBJ2-3; v_gene: TRBV7-3; abundance: -; d_gene: -; CDR3nt: TGTGCCAGCAGCTGGTCTGACACAGATACGCAGTATTTT; CDR3aa: CASSWSDTDTQYF